This T cell receptor beta chain was retrieved from a study of CD8+CD57+ T cells in acquired aplastic anemia. Turning to the study itself: Mean yield of DNA from sorted CD4+ and CD8+ cells was 2.5 to 4 ug.

Profiling of TCR beta VDJ combinations and CDR3 sequences used genomic DNA as template. TCRdb re-called the reads through MiXCR, storing one row per CDR3 protein. The data show around 200,000 distinct CDR3 sequences, with around half seen just once and 1.8% held by the top ten. Sequencing was done on patients that had shown CD8+CD57+ cell expansion by flow cytometry. Patients uniformly had severe acquired aplastic anemia. CDR3 length: 16 amino acids. From germline, CDR1 is SQVTM and CDR2 ANQGSEA. V was cut by 3 bases and J by 3 bases, with 21 bases left in between. Broader study findings: CD8+ Simpson's diversity in patients was not significantly different from that in controls. Found in both controls and patients were around 29 CD8+ CDR3 sequences.

As concerns this clonotype: Its antigen is currently unknown.

The clonotype comes from a human donor with aplastic anemia. The chain recombines TRBV29-1 with TRBJ2-7; possibly TRBD1 for D (6 bases). The sequenced sample was sorted CD4+, CD8+, or CD8+CD57+ T cells (not recorded which) from PBMCs. CDR3 sequence: CSVDGALRGQIYEQYF. The CDR3 DNA reads TGCAGCGTTGACGGGGCGTTAAGAGGACAGATCTACGAGCAGTACTTC.